The TCR beta chain described here comes from a study of vaccination and CD4 T cells after COVID-19. Across the study: Post-COVID samples had a sampling time that fell a median around 100 days after diagnosis (range 35 to 161). Each control was exposed to a CEFX pool, an HIV-1 Nef pool, or no peptide at all.

The CDR3 is made up of 12 amino acids. V was trimmed by 8 bases and J by 8 bases, leaving 15 bases between them. The germline V gene encodes CDR1 MNHNS and CDR2 SASEGT. Treatment defined: roughly ten-day PBMC culture with coronavirus spike peptide pools or control peptides (ViraFEST assay). Comments on this clonotype: Antigen: not known.

Researchers used the Oncomine TCR Beta short-read assay to sequence DNA from cultured CD4+ T cells. Cultures of CD4+ T cells served as the source for extracting genomic DNA. Via MiXCR, TCRdb re-called the PCR reads, giving one row per CDR3 protein. The sample yields approximately 11,000 distinct CDR3 sequences, 77% seen once. Study observations and caveats: Recorded median SARS-CoV-2-reactive clonotype numbers increased from about 20 to 38 without reaching significance.

This clonotype originated in a human donor who had recovered from COVID-19. The sample comprised CD4+ T cells from blood, cultured in vitro. This rearrangement joins TRBV6-1 to TRBJ1-2; possible D gene TRBD1, 6 bases. This CDR3 is CASGRGGAGYTF. As DNA, the CDR3 is TGTGCCAGCGGTCGTGGGGGGGCGGGCTACACCTTC.